This T cell receptor (beta chain) was found in a study of tumor-infiltrating lymphocytes in primary liver carcinoma. The template, 450 to 650 ng total RNA, yielded TCR beta cDNA made with a constant-region primer. Construction of TCR beta libraries relied on three successive nested multiplex PCR rounds employing slightly modified ARM-PCR. The study ran its first two PCR rounds for around 9 cycles each, using TRBV1-TRBV30 forward primers and a C-beta reverse primer. One entry per CDR3 protein results from TCRdb running MiXCR on the multiplex PCR reads. There are 330,000 or so distinct CDR3 sequences in the sample; about two thirds occur only once, and about 6% lies in the top ten. Germline CDR1 reads SGHDT; CDR2 reads YYEEEE. CDR3 size: 16 residues. V gave up 1 base and J gave up 0 bases, with 13 bases separating them. Study conclusions and caveats: Tumors and blood were compared for top-250-clone fraction, and tumors had the significantly higher value (p = 0.039). Pairs of tumor regions overlapped more than tumor-adjacent and tumor-blood pairs did. Bulk unsorted material prevented CD4+ and CD8+ repertoire comparison.

This clonotype has just a few counts. Antigen specificity is unknown. Germline DNA was also extracted, with blood RNA taken from unsorted whole blood. Collection of roughly 4 milliliters of peripheral blood took place before surgery. Sequenced material: peripheral blood. The chain carries TRBV5-6 and TRBJ1-1; no definite D call. This clonotype was obtained from a man aged 40-55 years with primary liver carcinoma and hepatitis B virus infection. The DNA for the CDR3 is TGTGCCAGCAGCTTGACAGTTCGGCGGATGAACACTGAAGCTTTCTTT. Its translation: CASSLTVRRMNTEAFF.